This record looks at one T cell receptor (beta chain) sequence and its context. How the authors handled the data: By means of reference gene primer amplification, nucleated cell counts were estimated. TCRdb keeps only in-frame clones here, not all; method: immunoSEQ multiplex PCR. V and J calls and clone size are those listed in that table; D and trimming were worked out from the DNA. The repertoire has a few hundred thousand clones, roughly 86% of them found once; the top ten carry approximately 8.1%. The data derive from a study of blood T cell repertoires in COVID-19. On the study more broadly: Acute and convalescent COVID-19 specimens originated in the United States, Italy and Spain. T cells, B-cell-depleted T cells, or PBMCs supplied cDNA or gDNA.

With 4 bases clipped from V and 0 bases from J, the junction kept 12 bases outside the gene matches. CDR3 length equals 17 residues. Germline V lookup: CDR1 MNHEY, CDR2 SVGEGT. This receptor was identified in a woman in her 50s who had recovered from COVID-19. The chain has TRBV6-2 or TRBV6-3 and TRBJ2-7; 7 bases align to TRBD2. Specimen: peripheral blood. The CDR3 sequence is CASSWVAGGPTSYEQYF. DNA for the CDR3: TGTGCCAGCAGTTGGGTAGCGGGCGGCCCTACCTCCTACGAGCAGTACTTC.